This T cell receptor beta chain came from a study of blood T cell repertoires in COVID-19. Across the study: There were acute and convalescent COVID-19 samples, and they came from the United States, Italy and Spain. PBMCs, B-cell-depleted T cells, or T cells were the source of the cDNA or gDNA that made up the material.

Per the original methods: It was from reference gene primer amplification that nucleated cell counts were estimated. Measured with immunoSEQ multiplex PCR; TCRdb has only the in-frame clones, and not every one. The D gene and trimming were derived from the DNA, and the V and J assignments and clone size from that table. Altogether more than 200,000 clones are present, around nine tenths being singletons, with the ten largest covering under 2%. CDR1 is MGHRA, CDR2 YSYEKL, per germline. The CDR3 contains 16 residues. Trimming at V came to 4 bases and at J to 0 bases, leaving 8 bases not matched to a gene. Donors of Cohort 3 who recovered were those that had two negative PCRs, clearance, or symptom resolution.

Input material: PBMCs or T cells enriched from blood (not recorded which). The receptor comes from a woman between 50 and 59 years old who had recovered from COVID-19. The chain combines TRBV4-1 with TRBJ2-5; 7 positions agree with TRBD2. The CDR3 region has the DNA TGCGCCAGCAGCCCCCGTTCTAGCGGAGACCAAGAGACCCAGTACTTC. Its translation is CASSPRSSGDQETQYF.